This record concerns one T cell receptor beta chain sequence. Its antigen is not identified. Reverse transcription of all isolated RNA meant that expressed TCRB transcripts were sequenced. Measured with immunoSEQ multiplex PCR; TCRdb has only the in-frame clones, and not every one. The table shows under 250,000 clones, with roughly a tenth occurring only once. The sample belongs to a study of beta chain features in type 1 diabetes. As for the study in general: Patients shared similar age, gender and cell yields with healthy donors. Study outcomes and limitations: Small HLA sub-analyses could not settle whether HLA shapes TCRB rearrangement. With patients and controls alike, PCR might favor shorter templates to an equal degree.

The sequence was collected from a man aged 18 to 29 in good health. Sequenced: central memory CD4+ T cells from blood.

The CDR3 region is CASSHGGSSYEQYF. The CDR3 DNA is TGTGCCAGTAGCCACGGGGGTTCGAGCTACGAGCAGTACTTC. This chain uses TRBV19 with TRBJ2-7; TRBD2 is a possible D gene (6 bases). Looked up from germline, CDR1 is LNHDA and CDR2 is SQIVND (reference sequence). This CDR3 has 14 residues. Between the trimmed V and J ends, which lost 6 bases and 3 bases, there was a span of 15 bases. The whole variable domain, filled in from reference TRBV19 and TRBJ2-7, reads DGGITQSPKYLFRKEGQNVTLSCEQNLNHDAMYWYRQDPGQGLRLIYYSQIVNDFQKGDIAEGYSVSREKKESFPLTVTSAQKNPTAFYLCASSHGGSSYEQYFGPGTRLTVT.